The 27 T cell receptor beta chains below come from one sample, sequenced in a study of Ad26.COV2.S vaccination and SARS-CoV-2 variants. The assay was immunoSEQ multiplex PCR, and TCRdb's table has in-frame clones only and misses some. The table shows some 520,000 clones, with 87% occurring only once. Stated treatment: roughly 20 received Ad26.COV2.S at low or high dose, single or two shots; about 5 received placebo; per-sample allocation not given. Day 63 after the first injection of vaccine or placebo was the sampling time. The starting material was peripheral blood, obtained in a trial of Ad26.COV2.S vaccine versus placebo. These TCRs come from a person between 18 and 59 years old who received the Ad26.COV2.S COVID-19 vaccine or a placebo.

The chain combines TRBV5-1 with TRBJ1-1; D might be TRBD1 (6 bases). The CDR3 consists of 13 residues. CDR1 and CDR2 (germline): SGHRS, YFSETQ. Between the trimmed V and J ends, which lost 5 bases and 6 bases, there was a span of 14 bases. CDR3 sequence (DNA): TGCGCCAGCAGTCAGCAGGGGAGAGCTGAAGCTTTCTTT. Protein: CASSQQGRAEAFF.

This clone was observed a handful of times. The J gene is TRBJ1-2, the V gene TRBV24-1; 7 positions match TRBD1. Germline V gene sequence: CDR1 KGHDR, CDR2 SFDVKD. This CDR3 region has 14 residues. The J segment lost 4 bases and the V segment lost 4 bases, leaving 5 bases of the junction unmatched. The DNA of the CDR3 is TGTGCCACCAGTGACCCAGGGGGTGGCTATGGCTACACCTTC. This sequence encodes CATSDPGGGYGYTF.

Note on this clone: Other DNA sequences in the same sample also yield this CDR3. This sequence joins TRBV5-1 and TRBJ1-1; D not certain. Germline V gene lookup returns CDR1 SGHRS and CDR2 YFSETQ. This CDR3 spans 13 amino acids. V lost 1 base and J lost 0, with 4 bases in between. CDR3 in amino acids: CASSLLLNTEAFF. The CDR3 DNA sequence: TGCGCCAGCAGCTTGCTCCTGAACACTGAAGCTTTCTTT.

V usage is TRBV6-5 and J usage is TRBJ1-6, with D hard to call. Trimming shortened V by 8 bases and J by 7 bases, and 12 bases separated the two germline ends. From germline, CDR1 is MNHEY and CDR2 SVGAGI. The length of the CDR3 is 13 residues. As DNA, the CDR3 is TGTGCCAGCGTGGGCAGGTTGAATTCACCCCTCCACTTT. Translated: CASVGRLNSPLHF.

The chain joins TRBV12-3 or TRBV12-4 to TRBJ1-5; D gene ambiguous. CDR3 size: 13 residues. Trimming cost V 3 bases and J 0 bases, with 3 bases left between them. The CDR3 reads CASSFSSNQPQHF. The CDR3 DNA is TGTGCCAGCAGTTTTAGTAGCAATCAGCCCCAGCATTTT.

The J gene is TRBJ1-1, the V gene TRBV9, with D perhaps TRBD1 (5 bases). The V and J ends lost 5 bases and 1 base respectively, with 15 bases between them. CDR1 is SGDLS, CDR2 YYNGEE, per germline. CDR3 size: 15 residues. The CDR3 spells CASSLLNGGNTEAFF. The CDR3 region has the DNA TGTGCCAGCAGTCTCCTAAATGGGGGGAACACTGAAGCTTTCTTT.

The gene calls are TRBV6-4 and TRBJ1-5; D is unclear. This CDR3 is built from 13 residues. The germline gives CDR1 MRHNA, CDR2 SNTAGT. The V end was cut by 2 bases, the J end by 7 bases, with 9 bases between. CDR3 in DNA: TGTGCCAGCAGTGACCAGTTAGGGCAGCCCCAGCATTTT. The encoded protein is CASSDQLGQPQHF.

The chain joins TRBV29-1 to TRBJ1-2, with D possibly TRBD1 on 6 matching bases. Deletions cut 6 bases from V and 8 bases from J, with 25 bases between. CDR1 SQVTM and CDR2 ANQGSEA come from the germline V gene. The CDR3 covers 15 residues. The CDR3 sequence is CSVGQGQAGQRGYTF. The CDR3 DNA reads as TGCAGCGTGGGGCAGGGACAAGCGGGGCAAAGGGGCTACACCTTC. Full variable domain (outside the CDR3, taken from reference TRBV29-1 and TRBJ1-2): SAVISQKPSRDICQRGTSLTIQCQVDSQVTMMFWYRQQPGQSLTLIATANQGSEATYESGFVIDKFPISRPNLTFSTLTVSNMSPEDSSIYLCSVGQGQAGQRGYTFGSGTRLTVV.

This chain's CDR3 is CARKRGAMWEQYF. The CDR3 DNA reads as TGTGCCAGAAAGCGAGGGGCCATGTGGGAGCAGTACTTC. V and J are TRBV27 and TRBJ2-7; TRBD1 or TRBD2 may be the D gene (5 bases each). V was pared by 9 bases and J by 7 bases, with 19 bases between. The length of the CDR3 is 13 residues. Germline V gene sequence: CDR1 MNHEY, CDR2 SMNVEV (reference sequence).

The gene calls are TRBV5-4 and TRBJ1-1; tentatively, D is TRBD1 (6 bases). Per germline, CDR1 SGHNT and CDR2 YYREEE (reference sequence). Trimming removed 3 bases from V and 7 bases from J, with 16 bases in between. The CDR3 covers 14 residues. CDR3 sequence (DNA): TGTGCCAGCAGCTCGAAGGGGGAGGGGAATGAAGCTTTCTTT. It specifies CASSSKGEGNEAFF.

This chain connects TRBV20-1 to TRBJ2-3; TRBD2 matches 9 bases. The CDR3 spans 14 residues. Germline lookup yields CDR1 DFQATT and CDR2 SNEGSKA (reference sequence). Germline trimming cut 3 bases from V and 4 bases from J; bases unmatched to any gene: 5. The chain's CDR3 is CSASMLAGSDTQYF. Here the CDR3 DNA reads TGCAGTGCTAGTATGCTAGCGGGATCAGATACGCAGTATTTT.

The chain combines TRBV9 with TRBJ2-7, with D maybe TRBD2 (6 bases). Germline CDR1 is SGDLS and CDR2 is YYNGEE. This CDR3 contains 14 residues. Trimming took 3 bases from V and 1 from J, leaving 11 bases between them. Here the CDR3 DNA reads TGTGCCAGCAGCGCTAGCGCGGAATCCTACGAGCAGTACTTC. It is translated as CASSASAESYEQYF.

The chain links TRBV19 to TRBJ2-1; 7 nucleotides align to TRBD2. The CDR3 contains 14 residues. Trimming took 1 base from V and 7 from J; bases not matched to a gene: 4. Germline loops: CDR1 LNHDA, CDR2 SQIVND (reference sequence). The CDR3 here is CASSIGGRVNEQFF. CDR3 DNA: TGTGCCAGTAGTATAGGAGGGAGGGTTAATGAGCAGTTCTTC.

This clone was counted between two and nine times. The chain employs TRBV6-4 and TRBJ2-3; weak D call: TRBD1 (5 bases). V was shortened by 0 bases and J by 2 bases, with 9 bases between the two germline ends. CDR3 length equals 15 residues. CDR1 is MRHNA and CDR2 is SNTAGT in the germline V gene. CDR3 DNA sequence: TGTGCCAGCAGTGACTCCCTTGGGGCCACAGATACGCAGTATTTT. Translating it yields CASSDSLGATDTQYF.

V and J are TRBV25-1 and TRBJ2-2, with 8 bases that match TRBD2. CDR3 length: 17 amino acids. V trimming: 1 base; J trimming: 8 bases; junction bases outside the gene matches: 12. Germline loops: CDR1 MGHDK, CDR2 SYGVNS. CDR3: CASSESPGLVLLGELFF. In DNA form, the CDR3 reads TGTGCCAGCAGTGAATCCCCGGGACTAGTTTTATTGGGGGAGCTGTTTTTT.

The V call is TRBV28, the J call TRBJ2-2; TRBD1 aligns across 9 bases. V dropped 6 bases and J dropped 7; count of bases not matched to a gene: 3. The CDR3 runs to 13 residues. Germline V lookup: CDR1 MDHEN, CDR2 SYDVKM. The CDR3 reads CASRQGAGGELFF. The CDR3 coding sequence is TGTGCCAGCAGACAGGGGGCAGGCGGGGAGCTGTTTTTT.

The chain couples TRBV5-1 to TRBJ1-1; D is perhaps TRBD1 (6 bases). The CDR3 loop spans 14 amino acids. The ends were cut back, 2 bases at V and 1 base at J, with 9 bases in the middle. Germline V gene data show CDR1 as SGHRS and CDR2 as YFSETQ. The CDR3 DNA is TGCGCCAGCAGCTTAGCGGACAGGAACACTGAAGCTTTCTTT. It codes for CASSLADRNTEAFF. Full variable domain (outside the CDR3, taken from reference TRBV5-1 and TRBJ1-1): KAGVTQTPRYLIKTRGQQVTLSCSPISGHRSVSWYQQTPGQGLQFLFEYFSETQRNKGNFPGRFSGRQFSNSRSEMNVSTLELGDSALYLCASSLADRNTEAFFGQGTRLTVV.

The chain uses TRBV6-2 or TRBV6-3 and TRBJ2-1, with a weak D call TRBD2 (6 bases). Trimming cost V 4 bases and J 9 bases, with 16 bases left between them. This CDR3 spans 14 amino acids. Germline V lookup: CDR1 MNHEY, CDR2 SVGEGT. CDR3 sequence (DNA): TGTGCCAGCAGTTTAGCTACCGGGAGTTCTGAGCAGTTCTTC. Amino acid sequence: CASSLATGSSEQFF.

This rearrangement joins TRBV7-8 to TRBJ2-3; D remains ambiguous. V gave up 5 bases and J gave up 3 bases, with 6 bases separating them. CDR1 is SGHVS and CDR2 is FQNEAQ in the germline V gene. CDR3 length: 12 amino acids. CDR3 sequence: CASSPMTDTQYF. CDR3 DNA sequence: TGTGCCAGCAGCCCGATGACAGATACGCAGTATTTT.

This clone turned up a few times. The chain links TRBV28 to TRBJ1-2; 7 bases align to TRBD1. Looked up from germline, CDR1 is MDHEN and CDR2 is SYDVKM. J lost 7 bases, V lost 6 bases, and 11 bases had no gene match. The length of the CDR3 is 14 residues. The CDR3 is CASRPSGTVLGYTF. DNA for the CDR3: TGTGCCAGCAGACCGTCCGGGACAGTTCTTGGCTACACCTTC.

V and J are TRBV19 and TRBJ2-5; 7 bases are a match to TRBD2. This CDR3 contains 15 residues. Germline trimming cut 4 bases from V and 2 bases from J; bases unmatched to any gene: 7. CDR1 LNHDA and CDR2 SQIVND come from the germline V gene (reference sequence). The CDR3 spells CASSKRAGLQETQYF. CDR3 nucleotides: TGTGCCAGTAGTAAACGAGCGGGGCTACAAGAGACCCAGTACTTC.

The chain employs TRBV28 and TRBJ1-5; D remains unclear. The CDR3 is 13 residues long. The V end lost 6 bases, the J end lost 7 bases, and 13 bases lay between the germline ends. Germline V gene sequence: CDR1 MDHEN, CDR2 SYDVKM. CDR3 nucleotides: TGTGCCAGCAGCCTGGAGGGAAGACAGCCCCAGCATTTT. It specifies CASSLEGRQPQHF.

This clone has more than one count but fewer than ten. V gene TRBV9 combines with J gene TRBJ1-2; perhaps TRBD1 as D (5 bases). The CDR3 length is 15 residues. CDR1 is SGDLS and CDR2 is YYNGEE in the germline V gene. The V end lost 4 bases, the J end lost 7 bases, and 20 bases lay between the germline ends. CDR3 sequence: CASSNSHGASFGYTF. The CDR3 coding sequence is TGTGCCAGCAGCAACAGCCACGGGGCAAGCTTTGGCTACACCTTC.

This clone was recorded once. V gene TRBV9 combines with J gene TRBJ2-3, with 8 bases aligning to TRBD2. Germline-derived CDR1 and CDR2 are SGDLS and YYNGEE. This CDR3 contains 16 residues. The V segment lost 0 bases and the J segment 0 bases; nucleotides outside the gene matches: 3. CDR3 bases: TGTGCCAGCAGCGTAGGTAGCGGGACTAGCACAGATACGCAGTATTTT. Its protein product is CASSVGSGTSTDTQYF.

V usage is TRBV7-6 and J usage is TRBJ2-2; the D gene is possibly TRBD2 (5 bases). Trimming stripped 5 bases from V and 0 bases from J, with 10 bases between. Looked up from germline, CDR1 is SGHVS and CDR2 is FNYEAQ. The CDR3 spans 15 residues. CDR3: CASSQSGSNTGELFF. The CDR3 nucleotides read TGTGCCAGCAGCCAATCGGGGTCGAACACCGGGGAGCTGTTTTTT.

This chain connects TRBV24-1 to TRBJ2-2, with no clear D. CDR3 size: 16 residues. The ends were cut back, 4 bases at V and 5 bases at J, with 16 bases in the middle. The germline CDR1 and CDR2 sequences are KGHDR and SFDVKD. CDR3 loop: CATSERTARRTGELFF. CDR3 bases: TGTGCCACCAGTGAGAGGACCGCTCGCAGGACCGGGGAGCTGTTTTTT.

This chain connects TRBV5-1 to TRBJ1-2; no definite D call. V lost 1 base and J lost 6, with 22 bases in between. Looked up from germline, CDR1 is SGHRS and CDR2 is YFSETQ. The CDR3 extends over 17 amino acids. The CDR3 loop is CASSLYHLTLSQNGYTF. The CDR3 nucleotides read TGCGCCAGCAGCTTGTATCACTTAACCCTAAGCCAAAATGGCTACACCTTC.